Listed here is a single TCR beta chain. This entry is derived from a study of T cells expressing NK-cell markers. TCRdb re-called the 5' RACE reads and gives one entry per CDR3 protein, without DNA. The sample data list about 370,000 distinct CDR3 sequences. Sequenced: blood T cells: a sorted CD56 or NKG2C T cell subset, CD4+ or CD8+ T cells, or bulk PBMC T cells (not recorded which). This TCR was sampled from a woman in her fifties or sixties in good health.

The CDR3 is CASSQGQGDYGQYF. This chain uses TRBV4-1 with TRBJ2-7; no DNA is available, so the TRBD1 call from TCRdb remains unchecked. The germline V gene encodes CDR1 MGHRA and CDR2 YSYEKL. This CDR3 comprises 14 residues.